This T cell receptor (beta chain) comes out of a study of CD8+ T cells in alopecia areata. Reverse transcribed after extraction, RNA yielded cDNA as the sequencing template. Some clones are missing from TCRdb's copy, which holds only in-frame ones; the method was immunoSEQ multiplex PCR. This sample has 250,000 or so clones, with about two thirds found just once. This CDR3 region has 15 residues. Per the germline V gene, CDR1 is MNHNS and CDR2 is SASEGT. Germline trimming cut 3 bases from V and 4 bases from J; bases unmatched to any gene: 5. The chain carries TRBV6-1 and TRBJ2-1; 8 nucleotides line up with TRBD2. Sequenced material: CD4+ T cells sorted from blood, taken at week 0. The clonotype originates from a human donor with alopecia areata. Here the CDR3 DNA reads TGTGCCAGCAGTGACCGGACTAGCCGGTACAATGAGCAGTTCTTC. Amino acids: CASSDRTSRYNEQFF.